This T cell receptor beta chain was sequenced for a study of T cells in Graves' hyperthyroidism and ophthalmopathy (dated by TCRdb to between 2018 and 2021). For the wider study: Peripheral blood samples were taken at initial diagnosis, before any treatment was given. Prospective prediction of ophthalmopathy was tested in an independent validation cohort of about 19 hyperthyroidism patients and 15 to 17 patients who later progressed to ophthalmopathy. For training and testing, the roughly 100 patients in the discovery cohort were randomly divided in a 7:3 ratio. In addition, the study compared T-cell repertoires in thyroid tissue and in blood from six Graves' hyperthyroidism patients. Once sampling was done, hyperthyroidism patients were given methimazole at a starting dose of 30 mg daily, whereas ophthalmopathy patients were given high-dose intravenous methylprednisolone. According to the paper, TCR Vbeta CDR3 sequencing was carried out on 135 peripheral blood samples, which came from approximately 41 ophthalmopathy, around 74 hyperthyroidism and roughly 17 progressor patients. To identify distinguishing TCR V-J signatures, a discovery cohort of around 98 patients was used, comprising fewer than 45 with Graves' ophthalmopathy and some 60 with stable Graves' hyperthyroidism.

Via the germline V gene, CDR1 is SGHAT and CDR2 FQNNGV. From its cysteine to its phenylalanine, the CDR3 spans 15 amino acids. The retained sequence is limited to the CDR3, 45 bases, with the frame set at the first base. V is pruned by 0 bases and J by 2 bases, leaving 4 bases of the junction without a gene match. The table lists this clonotype with many counts. Which antigen it targets is not known. Nothing much larger sits one base from this clone, and base qualities are not available. Findings and caveats that apply to the study as a whole: Sample size was not statistically predetermined, and blinding of investigators to group allocation was not performed. Ophthalmopathy was separated from stable hyperthyroidism by a 13 V-J signature model, with approximately 89% sensitivity and approximately 81% specificity obtained in cross-validation and 80%/75% obtained in testing. During validation, the model predicted progression to ophthalmopathy a median of about 6.5 months ahead of onset, with around 70% sensitivity and 72.22% specificity. Most expanded thyroid clonotypes (frequency above 0.001) were also found in blood, which suggests that blood repertoires may mirror thyroid immune responses.

A patient counted as having stable Graves' hyperthyroidism if no progression to ophthalmopathy occurred over 18 months of follow-up. Hyperthyroidism patients were aged 18 to 65 years and newly diagnosed, with disease duration of less than 2 months. Patients with uncontrolled infections, other autoimmune diseases, pregnancy or lactation were excluded. Clinical symptoms, serum thyroxine and TRAb, thyroid ultrasound, and orbital computed tomography formed the basis for the diagnoses. Ficoll-Paque density gradient centrifugation was used to isolate PBMCs from under 11 ml of fresh peripheral blood. Total RNA was extracted using Trizol reagent, and RNA quality was assessed on an Agilent 2100 Bioanalyzer. TCR beta CDR3 regions were amplified from RNA transcripts. A first-round RT-PCR of the TCR CDR3 used the HTBI primer set with the Qiagen OneStep RT-PCR kit. Libraries were constructed in a second round of multiplex PCR, after which size selection and purification were carried out. The libraries were sequenced on an Illumina HiSeq2000 using paired-end 100 bp reads. Under the source paper's analysis protocol: Raw data were processed with SOAPnuke, discarding reads with adapters, uncalled bases, mean Phred below 15, or no exact constant-primer or identifier match. High-quality paired reads were merged with COPE v1.2.5, and unique nucleotide sequences were defined as clonotypes. Clonotypes were aligned to IMGT TRBV, TRBD and TRBJ reference segments using MiTCR v1.1. Analysis was restricted to V-J combinations with a frequency above 0.0001, which covered about 99% of repertoires. The TCS score was defined as F50 (clonal expansion) divided by E x V (chaos), with BLOSUM62-based TCRdist calculated between CDR3 peptides within each V-J. Welch's t-statistics and random forest reduced 500 to 650 V-J features to fewer than 15, which were used in a naive Bayes classifier (R e1071). TCRdb itself trimmed the public reads at Q25 with fastp, ran MiXCR and retained productive beta chains. Each entry merges the rows of one CDR3 protein and shows their most common DNA and genes. TCRdb's processing, not the authors', yielded these V and J calls. This sample comprises over 500,000 distinct CDR3 sequences, 11% to 15% of them detected only once. About 15% of the sample goes to the ten largest clones.

Sequencing was done on a sample of blood. The chain employs TRBV11-2 and TRBJ2-7; 7 central bases correspond to TRBD1. The TCR sequence derives from a woman between 40 and 55 years old with Graves' hyperthyroidism. The CDR3 region reads CASSLDWQGAYEQYF. The nucleotide sequence reads TGTGCCAGCAGCTTAGACTGGCAGGGGGCCTACGAGCAGTACTTC.